Presented here are 18 T cell receptor beta chains from one specimen sequenced in a study of cytomegalovirus exposure and HLA in healthy donors. Profiled with immunoSEQ multiplex PCR; TCRdb holds only in-frame clones, not every one. The sample has roughly 60,000 clones, 85% to 95% seen once. The sequencing input was PBMCs. The receptor set was obtained from a man aged 18 to 30 in good health and CMV-seronegative.

This clone was detected only once. The chain combines TRBV18 with TRBJ2-1; D remains ambiguous. The germline V gene has CDR1 KGHSH and CDR2 LQKENI. This CDR3 has 14 residues. Trimming removed 6 bases from V and 0 bases from J, with 9 bases in between. The CDR3 is CASSSRSSYNEQFF. The DNA of the CDR3 is TGTGCCAGCTCGTCAAGGAGCTCCTACAATGAGCAGTTCTTC. Full variable domain (outside the CDR3, taken from reference TRBV18 and TRBJ2-1): NAGVMQNPRHLVRRRGQEARLRCSPMKGHSHVYWYRQLPEEGLKFMVYLQKENIIDESGMPKERFSAEFPKEGPSILRIQQVVRGDSAAYFCASSSRSSYNEQFFGPGTRLTVL.

The chain recombines TRBV11-2 with TRBJ2-1; D call uncertain. V was clipped by 2 bases and J by 13 bases, with 24 bases between them. CDR1 and CDR2 from the germline V gene are SGHAT and FQNNGV. CDR3 size: 16 residues. The CDR3 is CASSLSDGMSIAIQFF. DNA of the CDR3: TGTGCCAGCAGCTTAAGCGATGGCATGTCGATAGCTATTCAGTTCTTC.

The CDR3 region has the DNA TGTGCCAGCAGCTTAGGCGGGATACTGATGGATACGCAGTATTTT. Its translation: CASSLGGILMDTQYF. The chain uses TRBV7-2 and TRBJ2-3; TRBD2 might be the D (6 bases). Trimming took off 1 base at V and 6 bases at J, with 14 bases between the two ends. The germline V gene has CDR1 SGHTA and CDR2 FQGNSA. This CDR3 has 15 residues. Together with reference TRBV7-2 and TRBJ2-3, the CDR3 gives the full variable domain: GAGVSQSPSNKVTEKGKDVELRCDPISGHTALYWYRQSLGQGLEFLIYFQGNSAPDKSGLPSDRFSAERTGGSVSTLTIQRTQQEDSAVYLCASSLGGILMDTQYFGPGTRLTVL.

V usage is TRBV29-1 and J usage is TRBJ2-1; 13 bases match TRBD2. V lost 4 bases and J lost 10; bases outside the gene matches: 22. The CDR3 is 19 amino acids. Germline V CDR1 and CDR2: SQVTM, ANQGSEA. CDR3 residues: CSVGSPGLAGRGPDGEQFF. CDR3 sequence (DNA): TGCAGCGTTGGCTCCCCGGGACTAGCGGGGCGAGGGCCCGATGGAGAGCAGTTCTTC.

Written as DNA, the CDR3 is TGTGCCAGCAGCTCTAGCGGGAAGGTGAAGAGCTCCTACAATGAGCAGTTCTTC. Amino acids: CASSSSGKVKSSYNEQFF. The J gene is TRBJ2-1, the V gene TRBV13; 9 bases map to TRBD2. Germline CDR1 is PRHDT and CDR2 is FYEKMQ (reference sequence). CDR3 size: 18 residues. V shed 4 bases and J 0 bases; nucleotides not matched to a gene: 10.

The CDR3 loop reads CASSLNRAYEQYF. CDR3 nucleotides: TGTGCCAGCAGCTTGAACAGGGCATACGAGCAGTACTTC. The chain uses TRBV5-4 and TRBJ2-7, with D tentatively TRBD1 (6 bases). The V end lost 1 base, the J end lost 4 bases, and 9 bases lay between the germline ends. Germline loops: CDR1 SGHNT, CDR2 YYREEE (reference sequence). CDR3 length equals 13 residues. Supplemented by reference TRBV5-4 and TRBJ2-7, the full variable domain reads ETGVTQSPTHLIKTRGQQVTLRCSSQSGHNTVSWYQQALGQGPQFIFQYYREEENGRGNFPPRFSGLQFPNYSSELNVNALELDDSALYLCASSLNRAYEQYFGPGTRLTVT.

The rearrangement joins TRBV5-6 to TRBJ2-2; TRBD1 is a possible D gene (6 bases). The germline gives CDR1 SGHDT, CDR2 YYEEEE. Trimming removed 6 bases from V and 6 bases from J, with 18 bases in between. The CDR3 contains 15 residues. The CDR3 loop is CASTTAGRGPGELFF. Here the CDR3 DNA reads TGTGCCAGCACCACCGCGGGCAGGGGCCCCGGGGAGCTGTTTTTT. Based on the CDR3 plus reference TRBV5-6 and TRBJ2-2, the full variable domain is DAGVTQSPTHLIKTRGQQVTLRCSPKSGHDTVSWYQQALGQGPQFIFQYYEEEERQRGNFPDRFSGHQFPNYSSELNVNALLLGDSALYLCASTTAGRGPGELFFGEGSRLTVL.

V is TRBV27 and J is TRBJ2-2; TRBD2 matches 13 bases. With 5 bases clipped from V and 5 bases from J, the junction kept 5 bases outside the gene matches. Germline V gene lookup returns CDR1 MNHEY and CDR2 SMNVEV (reference sequence). The CDR3 runs 16 residues. The DNA of the CDR3 is TGTGCCAGCAGTCCGCGGGGACTAGCGGGAACCGGGGAGCTGTTTTTT. Translation: CASSPRGLAGTGELFF.

This clone is a singleton in its sample. This chain uses TRBV7-9 with TRBJ2-3, with no clear D. Per germline, CDR1 SEHNR and CDR2 FQNEAQ (reference sequence). The V gene lost 5 bases and the J gene lost 2 bases, with 2 bases spanning the gap. The CDR3 is 11 amino acids. Written as DNA, the CDR3 is TGTGCCAGCAGCCACACAGATACGCAGTATTTT. Protein sequence: CASSHTDTQYF.

This clone was detected a few times. V is TRBV12-5 and J is TRBJ1-2; possible D gene TRBD1, 5 bases. CDR3 size: 15 residues. V was shortened by 7 bases and J by 0 bases, with 15 bases between the two germline ends. Germline V lookup: CDR1 LGHNT, CDR2 FRNRAP. This CDR3 is CASAPGRAPNYGYTF. The CDR3 coding sequence is TGTGCTAGTGCCCCGGGCAGGGCCCCTAACTATGGCTACACCTTC.

The chain employs TRBV19 and TRBJ1-4; D may be TRBD1 (6 bases). Germline CDR1 LNHDA, CDR2 SQIVND (reference sequence). V lost 6 bases, J lost 8 bases, and 10 bases lay in between. The CDR3 runs 12 residues. CDR3 DNA: TGTGCCAGTAGATTACAGGGAGAAAAACTGTTTTTT. Residues: CASRLQGEKLFF.

V usage is TRBV5-6 and J usage is TRBJ2-7; D uncertain. The CDR3 consists of 13 residues. V was clipped by 1 base and J by 2 bases, with 7 bases between them. CDR1 is SGHDT and CDR2 is YYEEEE in the germline V gene. The CDR3 DNA reads TGTGCCAGCAGCTTGACAGCTACCTACGAGCAGTACTTC. It is translated as CASSLTATYEQYF.

The V gene is TRBV27, the J gene TRBJ2-6, with D unclear. CDR1 and CDR2 from the germline V gene are MNHEY and SMNVEV (reference sequence). The CDR3 is 15 residues long. The V and J ends lost 5 bases and 6 bases respectively, with 14 bases between them. The CDR3 DNA sequence: TGTGCCAGCAGTCCTACCGACACGGCGGCCAACGTCCTGACTTTC. This sequence encodes CASSPTDTAANVLTF.

This clone was detected once. The chain links TRBV2 to TRBJ2-7, with a possible D match to TRBD1 (5 bases). V was pared by 5 bases and J by 5 bases, with 22 bases between. This CDR3 has 16 residues. Germline V CDR1 and CDR2: SNHLY, FYNNEI. The CDR3 loop is CASSPRPFQGRHEQYF. The CDR3 DNA follows: TGTGCCAGCAGTCCTCGCCCGTTTCAGGGTAGGCACGAGCAGTACTTC.

This chain links TRBV6-5 with TRBJ1-1, with a weak D call TRBD1 (6 bases). CDR3 length: 15 residues. Trimming removed 4 bases from V and 4 bases from J, with 16 bases in between. CDR1 MNHEY and CDR2 SVGAGI come from the germline V gene. The CDR3, as DNA: TGTGCCAGCAGTTCCTTAGGGGGGGCTGGCACTGAAGCTTTCTTT. It codes for CASSSLGGAGTEAFF.

This clone was observed once. V and J are TRBV29-1 and TRBJ2-7, with TRBD2 identical over 7 bases. In germline, CDR1 is SQVTM, CDR2 ANQGSEA. The J segment lost 10 bases and the V segment lost 2 bases, leaving 8 bases of the junction unmatched. The CDR3 length is 12 residues. This chain's CDR3 is CSVEQVGGTQYF. As DNA, the CDR3 is TGCAGCGTTGAACAGGTGGGGGGGACTCAGTACTTC.

This clone was picked up a small number of times. J is TRBJ2-1 and V is TRBV5-6, with unresolved D. V lost 4 bases, J lost 9 bases, and 17 bases lay in between. This CDR3 is built from 14 residues. The germline V gene has CDR1 SGHDT and CDR2 YYEEEE. The DNA for the CDR3 is TGTGCCAGCAGCCGAGGAATTTCCAATTCTGAGCAGTTCTTC. Translation: CASSRGISNSEQFF.

The chain uses TRBV28 and TRBJ1-3; tentatively, D is TRBD1 (5 bases). CDR1 is MDHEN, CDR2 SYDVKM, per germline. V was pared by 5 bases and J by 2 bases, with 13 bases between. The CDR3 covers 15 residues. CDR3 sequence (DNA): TGTGCCAGCAGTACCGGGACTGCGACTGGAAACACCATATATTTT. The encoded protein is CASSTGTATGNTIYF.